The 10 T cell receptor beta chains below all came from one sample that was sequenced in a study of blood T cell repertoires in COVID-19. The assay was immunoSEQ multiplex PCR, and TCRdb's table has in-frame clones only and misses some. The sample lists 150,000 to 200,000 clones, 84% occurring once. The specimen sequenced was peripheral blood. These receptors all come from a man between 65 and 79 years old with active or convalescent COVID-19.

V and J are TRBV10-2 and TRBJ2-7, with 10 positions matching TRBD1. This CDR3 is built from 15 residues. Germline values: CDR1 WSHSY, CDR2 SAAADI. V gave up 6 bases and J gave up 6 bases; unmatched junction bases: 11. The chain's CDR3 is CASRPDWTGGLEQYF. CDR3 DNA sequence: TGCGCCAGCAGACCTGACTGGACAGGGGGGCTCGAGCAGTACTTC.

This chain joins TRBV6-4 and TRBJ2-7; perhaps TRBD2 as D (5 bases). CDR3 size: 13 residues. Trimming stripped 5 bases from V and 0 bases from J, with 8 bases between. Germline CDR1 reads MRHNA; CDR2 reads SNTAGT. The CDR3 loop is CASSQEVSYEQYF. Here the CDR3 DNA reads TGTGCCAGCAGTCAGGAGGTCTCCTACGAGCAGTACTTC.

This clone occurred once. The chain combines TRBV4-3 with TRBJ2-3, with a possible D match to TRBD1 (6 bases). CDR1 and CDR2 (germline): LGHNA, YSLEER. The CDR3 spans 16 residues. The V end lost 2 bases, the J end lost 4 bases, and 16 bases lay between the germline ends. The CDR3 DNA reads TGCGCCAGCAGCCAAACCGGGACAACCTGGCCAGATACGCAGTATTTT. Translating gives CASSQTGTTWPDTQYF.

The V and J genes are TRBV7-9 and TRBJ2-1; no clear D gene. Trimming removed 1 base at V and 5 bases at J, with 6 bases between. The CDR3 has 13 amino acids. Germline V gene data show CDR1 as SEHNR and CDR2 as FQNEAQ (reference sequence). In DNA form, the CDR3 reads TGTGCCAGCAGCTTAGGGCTTAACAATGAGCAGTTCTTC. This encodes CASSLGLNNEQFF.

The V and J genes are TRBV20-1 and TRBJ2-1, with 8 bases that match TRBD2. The CDR3 covers 15 residues. The germline CDR1 and CDR2 sequences are DFQATT and SNEGSKA (reference sequence). J was trimmed by 5 bases and V by 3 bases; bases with no gene match: 9. The CDR3 spells CSASLRTSGNNEQFF. For the CDR3, the DNA is TGCAGTGCTAGTCTACGTACTAGCGGAAACAATGAGCAGTTCTTC.

The chain joins TRBV5-1 to TRBJ1-2; no clear D gene. CDR1 SGHRS and CDR2 YFSETQ come from the germline V gene. The CDR3 totals 14 residues. V was cut by 4 bases and J by 1 base, with 11 bases left in between. CDR3 DNA sequence: TGCGCCAGCAGCCAAGGAGCCGATAACTATGGCTACACCTTC. This sequence encodes CASSQGADNYGYTF.

This clone has a single count. The rearrangement joins TRBV15 to TRBJ1-5; 7 nucleotides match TRBD1. Germline V gives CDR1 LNHNV, CDR2 YYDKDF (reference sequence). The CDR3 sequence is 15 residues long. V lost 3 bases and J lost 3; bases outside the gene matches: 5. The DNA for the CDR3 is TGTGCCACCAGCAGTCAACAGGGGTCCAATCAGCCCCAGCATTTT. Protein: CATSSQQGSNQPQHF. The full variable domain, rest sourced from reference TRBV15 and TRBJ1-5, is DAMVIQNPRYQVTQFGKPVTLSCSQTLNHNVMYWYQQKSSQAPKLLFHYYDKDFNNEADTPDNFQSRRPNTSFCFLDIRSPGLGDTAMYLCATSSQQGSNQPQHFGDGTRLSIL.

As concerns this clone: A much larger clonotype is one base distant, so this may be a read error. The chain combines TRBV25-1 with TRBJ2-1; possible D gene TRBD2, 6 bases. CDR1 MGHDK and CDR2 SYGVNS come from the germline V gene. The CDR3 totals 15 residues. As DNA, the CDR3 is TGTGTCAGCTCCCCCCGCTGGCGGGGACTCAATGAGCAGTTCTTC. It translates to CVSSPRWRGLNEQFF. The whole variable domain, filled in from reference TRBV25-1 and TRBJ2-1, reads EADIYQTPRYLVIGTGKKITLECSQTMGHDKMYWYQQDPGMELHLIHYSYGVNSTEKGDLSSESTVSRIRTEHFPLTLESARPSHTSQYLCVSSPRWRGLNEQFFGPGTRLTVL.

The chain recombines TRBV6-5 with TRBJ1-1, with a weak D call TRBD1 (5 bases). The germline CDR1 and CDR2 sequences are MNHEY and SVGAGI. CDR3 length: 14 residues. V shed 6 bases and J shed 5 bases, with 16 bases lying between them. The DNA for the CDR3 is TGTGCCAGCAGAAACCCCAGGGTGCGGACTGAAGCTTTCTTT. This gives the protein CASRNPRVRTEAFF.

The chain carries TRBV2 and TRBJ1-2; 7 positions match TRBD1. The CDR3 consists of 13 residues. V was clipped by 6 bases and J by 4 bases; unmatched bases: 5. Germline V gene data show CDR1 as SNHLY and CDR2 as FYNNEI. The CDR3 nucleotides are TGTGCCAGCAGCATAGACAGGGCCTATGGCTACACCTTC. Amino acids: CASSIDRAYGYTF.